Presented here are 14 T cell receptor beta chains from one specimen sequenced in a study of beta chain features in type 1 diabetes. Every bit of the isolated RNA underwent reverse transcription, so sequencing read expressed TCRB transcripts. Profiled with immunoSEQ multiplex PCR; TCRdb holds only in-frame clones, not every one. Of about 230,000 clones in the sample, 9.6% are singletons; the top ten hold approximately 0.035%. Sequencing was carried out using naive CD4+ T cells from blood. The receptor set was obtained from a woman aged 18-35 years in good health.

The J gene is TRBJ1-2, the V gene TRBV9; perhaps TRBD1 as D (5 bases). The CDR3 is made up of 15 amino acids. V was shortened by 3 bases and J by 5 bases, with 17 bases between the two germline ends. Per germline, CDR1 SGDLS and CDR2 YYNGEE. In nucleotides, the CDR3 is TGTGCCAGCAGCGCTGCGACAGCTCCTGTTTATGGCTACACCTTC. This translates into CASSAATAPVYGYTF. Supplemented by reference TRBV9 and TRBJ1-2, the full variable domain reads DSGVTQTPKHLITATGQRVTLRCSPRSGDLSVYWYQQSLDQGLQFLIQYYNGEERAKGNILERFSAQQFPDLHSELNLSSLELGDSALYFCASSAATAPVYGYTFGSGTRLTVV.

This clone has only a few counts. The chain is built from TRBV10-1 and TRBJ2-7, with 10 nucleotides matching TRBD2. Germline assignment: CDR1 WNHNN and CDR2 SYGVQD (reference sequence). The ends lost 4 bases at V and 9 bases at J; junction bases unmatched: 9. The CDR3 extends over 14 amino acids. CDR3 sequence: CASSGSSGGVLQYF. The CDR3 DNA sequence: TGCGCCAGCAGTGGGTCTAGCGGGGGAGTGTTGCAGTACTTC.

Comments on this clone: Sequence at one end of the junction differs from germline and may be a read error. This chain connects TRBV7-2 to TRBJ2-7; 8 bases fit TRBD2. CDR3 length equals 14 residues. The germline V gene encodes CDR1 SGHTA and CDR2 FQGNSA. CDR3 sequence (DNA): TGTGCCAGCAGTTTAGCGGGGCGCTCCTACGAGCAGTACTTC. Amino acid sequence: CASSLAGRSYEQYF.

DNA of the CDR3: TGTGCCAGCGGAAGAGAGAGCGGGATGTACAATGAGCAGTTCTTC. This sequence encodes CASGRESGMYNEQFF. The chain couples TRBV5-5 to TRBJ2-1, with 7 nucleotides matching TRBD2. With V trimmed by 7 bases and J by 4 bases, 11 bases remained unmatched. Germline V lookup: CDR1 SGHKS, CDR2 YYEKEE (reference sequence). The CDR3 totals 15 residues.

This clone showed up just a few times. The chain recombines TRBV27 with TRBJ2-2, with 9 bases that match TRBD1. V gave up 5 bases and J gave up 4 bases; unmatched junction bases: 11. This CDR3 has 17 amino acids. Germline CDR1 and CDR2: MNHEY and SMNVEV (reference sequence). Here the CDR3 DNA reads TGTGCCAGCAGTGGGGGGACAGGGCTTATTAGCACCGGGGAGCTGTTTTTT. Residues: CASSGGTGLISTGELFF.

This clone has more than one count but fewer than ten. The chain joins TRBV25-1 to TRBJ1-2, with D uncertain. Deletions cut 3 bases from V and 5 bases from J, with 7 bases between. The CDR3 length is 12 residues. CDR1 and CDR2 (germline): MGHDK, SYGVNS. CDR3 in DNA: TGTGCCAGCAGTGAGGGCCCTTATGGCTACACCTTC. Its translation is CASSEGPYGYTF.

This clone was counted between two and nine times. The chain employs TRBV29-1 and TRBJ2-3, with TRBD2 matching over 14 bases. Trimming cost V 7 bases and J 3 bases; bases outside gene matches: 6. Germline lookup yields CDR1 SQVTM and CDR2 ANQGSEA. The CDR3 runs to 15 residues. CDR3 sequence: CSALTSGRDTDTQYF. DNA for the CDR3: TGCAGCGCTTTGACTAGCGGGAGGGATACAGATACGCAGTATTTT.

The chain has TRBV29-1 and TRBJ2-3; maybe TRBD1 (5 bases). This CDR3 region has 14 residues. The germline V and J ends were trimmed by 4 bases and 4 bases, with 15 bases remaining between them. Looked up from germline, CDR1 is SQVTM and CDR2 is ANQGSEA. The CDR3 here is CSVGGRVGPDTQYF. The CDR3 region has the DNA TGCAGCGTTGGAGGCAGGGTGGGTCCAGATACGCAGTATTTT.

CDR3 DNA sequence: TGTGCCAGCAGCCCCCGGACAGGGCGAAACACTGAAGCTTTCTTT. Protein: CASSPRTGRNTEAFF. This chain links TRBV5-4 with TRBJ1-1; 8 bases line up with TRBD1. Trimming cost V 4 bases and J 2 bases; bases outside gene matches: 7. There are 15 residues in the CDR3. The germline V gene has CDR1 SGHNT and CDR2 YYREEE (reference sequence).

Regarding this clone: One end of the junction is discordant with germline, which a read error may explain. The rearrangement uses TRBV7-6 and TRBJ2-7; D is undetermined. Looked up from germline, CDR1 is SGHVS and CDR2 is FNYEAQ. This CDR3 contains 14 residues. The CDR3, as DNA: TGTGCCAGCAGTTTAGAAGCGAGCTCCTACGAGCAGTACTTC. Encoded protein: CASSLEASSYEQYF.

This sequence joins TRBV25-1 and TRBJ1-4; 9 bases are a match to TRBD1. The germline gives CDR1 MGHDK, CDR2 SYGVNS. This CDR3 is 15 amino acids long. Trimming cost V 4 bases and J 4 bases; bases outside gene matches: 4. The CDR3 DNA follows: TGTGCCAGCAGTGGGTCGGGACAGGGTAATGAAAAACTGTTTTTT. It yields the protein CASSGSGQGNEKLFF.

This chain links TRBV6-6 with TRBJ2-7; D is unclear. CDR1 and CDR2 from the germline V gene are MNHNY and SVGAGI (reference sequence). The CDR3 runs 11 residues. V lost 7 bases to trimming and J lost 6 bases, with 10 bases between them. The CDR3 coding sequence is TGTGCCAGCACCAGGTTGGGCGAGCAGTACTTC. Translation gives CASTRLGEQYF.

The rearrangement links TRBV7-9 to TRBJ2-3; 8 bases are a match to TRBD2. V lost 5 bases and J lost 7; bases outside the gene matches: 17. Germline-derived CDR1 and CDR2 are SEHNR and FQNEAQ (reference sequence). This CDR3 is 17 amino acids long. CDR3 nucleotides: TGTGCCAGCAGCGCCCGGGGACTAGAGGGAGTGACTAATACGCAGTATTTT. Its protein product is CASSARGLEGVTNTQYF. The whole variable domain, remainder taken from reference TRBV7-9 and TRBJ2-3, is DTGVSQNPRHKITKRGQNVTFRCDPISEHNRLYWYRQTLGQGPEFLTYFQNEAQLEKSRLLSDRFSAERPKGSFSTLEIQRTEQGDSAMYLCASSARGLEGVTNTQYFGPGTRLTVL.

The chain is built from TRBV4-1 and TRBJ2-1; TRBD1 is a possible D gene (9 bases). The CDR3 spans 20 residues. Germline lookup yields CDR1 MGHRA and CDR2 YSYEKL. The V end was cut by 4 bases, the J end by 9 bases, with 34 bases between. For the CDR3, the DNA is TGCGCCAGCAGCCCTCGGGGGGGACAGGGCCCCCGTGAGTATTTTCTTGAGCAGTTCTTC. Residues: CASSPRGGQGPREYFLEQFF.